The clone carrying this T cell receptor (beta chain) was observed many times. Its antigen remains unknown. This record comes from a study of regulatory T cells in long-lasting Graves disease. Study results and limitations: When disease was persistent, TRBV28, TRBJ1-2 and TRBJ2-5 were the favored segments.

HTBI primers from iRepertoire and Arm-PCR of CDR3 regions yielded the TCR beta libraries. TCRdb re-called the multiplex PCR reads with MiXCR, one entry per CDR3 protein. The data contain about half a million distinct CDR3 sequences, about 12% of them singletons. Time point described: newly diagnosed GD, antithyroid drugs for less than 3 months. There was RNA extracted from PBMCs, and the TCR library was made from it. The germline gives CDR1 SNHLY, CDR2 FYNNEI. V shed 6 bases and J shed 9 bases, with 14 bases lying between them. The CDR3 has 12 amino acids. These sequences were also reported in another study, on T cells in Graves' hyperthyroidism and ophthalmopathy. That report notes: No progression to ophthalmopathy during 18 months of follow-up defined stable disease.

The chain uses TRBV2 and TRBJ1-2; unclear D gene. Sequences were derived from peripheral blood mononuclear cells (PBMCs), sampled at new diagnosis, from a patient treated with antithyroid drugs. The origin of this receptor is a woman between 25 and 40 years old with Graves disease. DNA of the CDR3: TGTGCCAGCAGCTCGAACGGCAGGAGCTACACCTTC. It translates to CASSSNGRSYTF.